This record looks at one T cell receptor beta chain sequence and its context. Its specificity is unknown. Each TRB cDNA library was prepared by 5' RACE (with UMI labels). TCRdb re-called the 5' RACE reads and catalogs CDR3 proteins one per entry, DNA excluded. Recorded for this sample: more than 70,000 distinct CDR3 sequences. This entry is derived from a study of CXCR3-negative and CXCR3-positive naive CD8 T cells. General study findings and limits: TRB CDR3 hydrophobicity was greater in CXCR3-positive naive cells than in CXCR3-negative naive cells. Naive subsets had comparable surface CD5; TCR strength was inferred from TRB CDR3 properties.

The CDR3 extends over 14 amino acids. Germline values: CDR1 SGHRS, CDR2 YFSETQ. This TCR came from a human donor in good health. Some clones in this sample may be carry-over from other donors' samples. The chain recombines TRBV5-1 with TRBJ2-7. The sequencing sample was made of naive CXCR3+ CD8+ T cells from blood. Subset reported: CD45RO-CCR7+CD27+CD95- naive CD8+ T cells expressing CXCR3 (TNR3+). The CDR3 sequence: CASSFRGGSYEQYF. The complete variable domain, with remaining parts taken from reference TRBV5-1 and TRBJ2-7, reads KAGVTQTPRYLIKTRGQQVTLSCSPISGHRSVSWYQQTPGQGLQFLFEYFSETQRNKGNFPGRFSGRQFSNSRSEMNVSTLELGDSALYLCASSFRGGSYEQYFGPGTRLTVT.